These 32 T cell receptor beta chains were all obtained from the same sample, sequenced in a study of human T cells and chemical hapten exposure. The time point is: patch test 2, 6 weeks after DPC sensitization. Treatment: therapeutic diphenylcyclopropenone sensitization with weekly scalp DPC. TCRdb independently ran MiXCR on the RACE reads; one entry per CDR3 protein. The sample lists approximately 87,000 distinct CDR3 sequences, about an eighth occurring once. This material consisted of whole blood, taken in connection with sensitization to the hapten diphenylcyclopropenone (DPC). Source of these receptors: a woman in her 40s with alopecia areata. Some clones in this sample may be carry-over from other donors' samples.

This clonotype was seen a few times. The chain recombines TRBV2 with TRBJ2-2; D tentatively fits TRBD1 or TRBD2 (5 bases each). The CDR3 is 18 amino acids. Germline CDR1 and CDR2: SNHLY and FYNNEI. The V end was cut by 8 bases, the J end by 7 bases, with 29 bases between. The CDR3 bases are TGTGCCAGCCGATATGCAGGGTGGGGTTTAGGAGGTGGCGGGGAGCTGTTTTTT. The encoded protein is CASRYAGWGLGGGGELFF.

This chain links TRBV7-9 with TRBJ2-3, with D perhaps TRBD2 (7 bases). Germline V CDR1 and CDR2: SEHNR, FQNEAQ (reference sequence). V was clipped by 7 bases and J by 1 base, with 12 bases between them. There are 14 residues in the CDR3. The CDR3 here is CASTGRGRTDTQYF. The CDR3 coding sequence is TGTGCCAGCACCGGGCGGGGGCGCACAGATACGCAGTATTTT.

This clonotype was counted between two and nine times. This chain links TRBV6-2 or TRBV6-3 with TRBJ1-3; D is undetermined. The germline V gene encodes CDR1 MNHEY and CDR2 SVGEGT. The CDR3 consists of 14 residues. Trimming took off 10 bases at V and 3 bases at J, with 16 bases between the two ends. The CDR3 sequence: CAILKPGVGNTIYF. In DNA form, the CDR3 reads TGTGCCATCCTCAAACCAGGAGTTGGAAACACCATATATTTT.

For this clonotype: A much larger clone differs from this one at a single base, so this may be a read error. The CDR3 DNA is TGTGCCAGTAGTATAGGTGGGGGCAACAATGAGCGGTTCTTC. Translating gives CASSIGGGNNERFF. The chain recombines TRBV19 with TRBJ2-1, with D possibly TRBD1 on 6 matching bases. The CDR3 covers 14 residues. Germline-derived CDR1 and CDR2 are LNHDA and SQIVND (reference sequence).

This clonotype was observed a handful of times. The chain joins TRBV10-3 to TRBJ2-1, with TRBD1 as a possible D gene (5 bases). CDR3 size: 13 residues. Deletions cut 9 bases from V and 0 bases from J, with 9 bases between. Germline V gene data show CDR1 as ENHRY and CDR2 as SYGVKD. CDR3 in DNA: TGTGCCATTAGGGGCGGCTCCTACAATGAGCAGTTCTTC. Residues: CAIRGGSYNEQFF.

This chain's CDR3 is CASSSMGDNTEAFF. DNA for the CDR3: TGTGCCAGCAGTTCGATGGGGGATAACACTGAAGCTTTCTTT. The chain has TRBV6-6 and TRBJ1-1, with D maybe TRBD1 (5 bases). This CDR3 has 14 residues. V lost 4 bases and J 2 bases, leaving 11 bases between the germline ends. Germline assignment: CDR1 MNHNY and CDR2 SVGAGI (reference sequence).

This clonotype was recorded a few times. The CDR3 DNA reads TGTGCCAGCAGTTTGAGGCGAGATAGCAATCAGCCCCAGCATTTT. Translation gives CASSLRRDSNQPQHF. V and J are TRBV27 and TRBJ1-5; D uncertain. V lost 3 bases and J 0 bases, leaving 9 bases between the germline ends. This CDR3 region has 15 residues. Per germline, CDR1 MNHEY and CDR2 SMNVEV (reference sequence).

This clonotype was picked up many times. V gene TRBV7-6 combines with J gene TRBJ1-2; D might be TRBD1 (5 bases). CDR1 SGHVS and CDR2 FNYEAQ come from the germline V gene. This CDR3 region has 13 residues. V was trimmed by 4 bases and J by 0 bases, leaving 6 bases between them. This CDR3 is CASSSGPNYGYTF. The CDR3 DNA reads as TGTGCCAGCAGCTCGGGGCCTAACTATGGCTACACCTTC.

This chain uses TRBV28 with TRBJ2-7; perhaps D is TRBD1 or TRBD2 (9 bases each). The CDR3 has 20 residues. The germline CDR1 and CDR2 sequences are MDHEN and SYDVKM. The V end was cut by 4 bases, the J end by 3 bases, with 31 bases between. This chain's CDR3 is CASSSVPGQGSLAGYYEQYF. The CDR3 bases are TGTGCCAGCAGTTCCGTCCCGGGACAGGGAAGTCTAGCGGGATACTACGAGCAGTACTTC.

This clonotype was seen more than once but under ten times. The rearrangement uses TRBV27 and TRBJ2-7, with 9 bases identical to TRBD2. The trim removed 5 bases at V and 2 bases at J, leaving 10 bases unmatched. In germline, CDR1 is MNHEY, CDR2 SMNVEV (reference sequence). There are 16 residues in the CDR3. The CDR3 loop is CASSPRRKREAYEQYF. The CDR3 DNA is TGTGCCAGCAGTCCACGTCGTAAGCGGGAGGCCTACGAGCAGTACTTC.

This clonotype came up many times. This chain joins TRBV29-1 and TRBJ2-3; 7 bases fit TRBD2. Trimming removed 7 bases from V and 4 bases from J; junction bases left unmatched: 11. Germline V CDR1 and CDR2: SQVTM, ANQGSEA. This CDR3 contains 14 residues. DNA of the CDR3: TGCAGCGCCCCCGGGCTAGCGGCCCCAGATACGCAGTATTTT. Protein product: CSAPGLAAPDTQYF.

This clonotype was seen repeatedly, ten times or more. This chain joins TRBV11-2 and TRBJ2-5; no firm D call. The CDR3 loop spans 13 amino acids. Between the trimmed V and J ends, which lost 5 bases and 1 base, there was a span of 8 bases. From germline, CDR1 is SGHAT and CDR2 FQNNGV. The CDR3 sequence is CASSPSTQETQYF. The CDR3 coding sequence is TGTGCCAGCAGCCCCTCGACCCAAGAGACCCAGTACTTC.

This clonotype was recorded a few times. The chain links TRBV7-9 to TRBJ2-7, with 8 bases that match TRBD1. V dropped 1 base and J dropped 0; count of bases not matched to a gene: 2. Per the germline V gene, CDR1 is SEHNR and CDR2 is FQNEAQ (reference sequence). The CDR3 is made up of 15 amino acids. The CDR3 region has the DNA TGTGCCAGCAGCTTAGGGGACAGGTCCTCCTACGAGCAGTACTTC. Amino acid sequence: CASSLGDRSSYEQYF. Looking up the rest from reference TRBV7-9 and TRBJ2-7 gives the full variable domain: DTGVSQNPRHKITKRGQNVTFRCDPISEHNRLYWYRQTLGQGPEFLTYFQNEAQLEKSRLLSDRFSAERPKGSFSTLEIQRTEQGDSAMYLCASSLGDRSSYEQYFGPGTRLTVT.

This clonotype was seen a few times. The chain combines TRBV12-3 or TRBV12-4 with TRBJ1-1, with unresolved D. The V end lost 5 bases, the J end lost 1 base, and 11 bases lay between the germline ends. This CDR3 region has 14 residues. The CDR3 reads CASSGPNRNTEAFF. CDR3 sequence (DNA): TGTGCCAGCAGTGGACCCAACAGGAACACTGAAGCTTTCTTT.

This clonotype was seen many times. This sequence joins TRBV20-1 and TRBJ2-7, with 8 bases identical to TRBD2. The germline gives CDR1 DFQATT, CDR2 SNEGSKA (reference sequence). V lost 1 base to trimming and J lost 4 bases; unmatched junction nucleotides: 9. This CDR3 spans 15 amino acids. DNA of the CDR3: TGCAGTGCTAGAGTTTGGACGGGGGGGCGTTACGAGCAGTACTTC. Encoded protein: CSARVWTGGRYEQYF.

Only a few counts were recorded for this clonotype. CDR3 loop: CASSFIAKSSDTQYF. The CDR3 coding sequence is TGTGCCAGCAGTTTCATTGCTAAGTCTTCAGATACGCAGTATTTT. This chain joins TRBV12-3 or TRBV12-4 and TRBJ2-3; D remains unclear. Trimming pared 3 bases from V and 4 bases from J, leaving 14 bases between. The CDR3 has 15 amino acids.

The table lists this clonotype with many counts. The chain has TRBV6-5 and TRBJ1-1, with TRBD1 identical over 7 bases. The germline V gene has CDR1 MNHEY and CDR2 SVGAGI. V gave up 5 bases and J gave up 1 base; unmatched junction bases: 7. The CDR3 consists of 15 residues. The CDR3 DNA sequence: TGTGCCAGCAGTATCAACAGGGGAACGAACACTGAAGCTTTCTTT. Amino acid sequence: CASSINRGTNTEAFF.

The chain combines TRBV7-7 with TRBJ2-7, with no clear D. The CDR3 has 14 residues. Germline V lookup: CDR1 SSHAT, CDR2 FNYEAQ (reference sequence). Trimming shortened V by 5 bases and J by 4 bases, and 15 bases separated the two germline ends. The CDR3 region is CASSVSQMSYEQYF. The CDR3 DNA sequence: TGTGCCAGCAGCGTATCCCAGATGTCGTACGAGCAGTACTTC. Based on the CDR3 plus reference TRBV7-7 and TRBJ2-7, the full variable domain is GAGVSQSPRYKVTKRGQDVTLRCDPISSHATLYWYQQALGQGPEFLTYFNYEAQPDKSGLPSDRFSAERPEGSISTLTIQRTEQRDSAMYRCASSVSQMSYEQYFGPGTRLTVT.

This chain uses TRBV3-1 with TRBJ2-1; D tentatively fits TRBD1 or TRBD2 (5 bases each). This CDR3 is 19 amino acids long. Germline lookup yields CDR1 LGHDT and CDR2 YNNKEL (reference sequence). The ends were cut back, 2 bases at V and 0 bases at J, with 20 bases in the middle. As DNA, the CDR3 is TGTGCCAGCAGCCAACAGACCCCGGGACCCGCGAGCTCCTACAATGAGCAGTTCTTC. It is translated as CASSQQTPGPASSYNEQFF.

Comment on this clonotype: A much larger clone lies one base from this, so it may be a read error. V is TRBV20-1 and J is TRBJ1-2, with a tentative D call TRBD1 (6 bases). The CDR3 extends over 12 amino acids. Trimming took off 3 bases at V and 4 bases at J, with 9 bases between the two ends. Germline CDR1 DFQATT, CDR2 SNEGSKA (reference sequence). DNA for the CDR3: TGCAGTGCTAGGAAACAGGGCTATGGCTACACCTTC. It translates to CSARKQGYGYTF.

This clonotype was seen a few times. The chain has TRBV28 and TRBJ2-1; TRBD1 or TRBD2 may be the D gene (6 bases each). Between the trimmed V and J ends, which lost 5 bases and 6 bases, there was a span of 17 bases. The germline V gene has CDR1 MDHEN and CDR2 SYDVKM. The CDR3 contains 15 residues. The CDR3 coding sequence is TGTGCCAGCAGTCCCCGGGGGCTGATGATCAATGAGCAGTTCTTC. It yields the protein CASSPRGLMINEQFF. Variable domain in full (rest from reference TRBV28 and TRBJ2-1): DVKVTQSSRYLVKRTGEKVFLECVQDMDHENMFWYRQDPGLGLRLIYFSYDVKMKEKGDIPEGYSVSREKKERFSLILESASTNQTSMYLCASSPRGLMINEQFFGPGTRLTVL.

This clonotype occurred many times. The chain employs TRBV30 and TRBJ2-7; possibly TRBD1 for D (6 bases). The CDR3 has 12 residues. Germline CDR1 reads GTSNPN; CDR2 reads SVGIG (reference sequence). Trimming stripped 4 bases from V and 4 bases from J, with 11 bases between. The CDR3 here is CAWTTTGYEQYF. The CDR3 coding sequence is TGTGCCTGGACGACGACAGGATACGAGCAGTACTTC.

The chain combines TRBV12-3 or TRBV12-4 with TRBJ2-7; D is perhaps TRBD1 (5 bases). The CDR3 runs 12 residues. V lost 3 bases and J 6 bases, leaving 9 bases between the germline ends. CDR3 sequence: CASSFMDTEQYF. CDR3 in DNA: TGTGCCAGCAGTTTTATGGACACCGAGCAGTACTTC.

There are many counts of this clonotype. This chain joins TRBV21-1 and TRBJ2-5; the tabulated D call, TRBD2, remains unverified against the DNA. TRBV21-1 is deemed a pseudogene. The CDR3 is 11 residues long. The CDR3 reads CASSNRRRKYF. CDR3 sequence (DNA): TGTGCCAGCAGCAACCGCCGGAGGAAGTACTTC.

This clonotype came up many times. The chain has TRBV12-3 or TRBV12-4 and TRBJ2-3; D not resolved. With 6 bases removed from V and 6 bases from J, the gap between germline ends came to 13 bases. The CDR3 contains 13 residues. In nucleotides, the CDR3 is TGTGCCAGCAGCCCAGATCAAGGGGATACGCAGTATTTT. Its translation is CASSPDQGDTQYF.

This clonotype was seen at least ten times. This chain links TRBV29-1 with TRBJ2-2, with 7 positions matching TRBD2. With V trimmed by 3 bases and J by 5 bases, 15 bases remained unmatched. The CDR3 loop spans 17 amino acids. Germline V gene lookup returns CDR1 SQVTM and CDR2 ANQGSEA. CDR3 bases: TGCAGCGTTGAGAAACCGGGGAGCGGGGCCCGAACCGGGGAGCTGTTTTTT. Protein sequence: CSVEKPGSGARTGELFF.

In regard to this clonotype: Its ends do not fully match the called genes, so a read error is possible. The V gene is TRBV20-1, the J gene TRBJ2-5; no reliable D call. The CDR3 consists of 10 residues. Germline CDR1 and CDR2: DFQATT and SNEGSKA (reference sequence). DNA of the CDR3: TGCAGTGCTTACCAAGAGACCCAGTGCTTC. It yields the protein CSAYQETQCF.

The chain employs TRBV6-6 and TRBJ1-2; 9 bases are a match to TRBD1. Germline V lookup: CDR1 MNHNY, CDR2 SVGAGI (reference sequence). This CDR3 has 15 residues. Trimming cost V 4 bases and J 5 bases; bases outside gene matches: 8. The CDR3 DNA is TGTGCCAGCAGTTGGGGACAGGGAGGACCTTATGGCTACACCTTC. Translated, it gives CASSWGQGGPYGYTF.

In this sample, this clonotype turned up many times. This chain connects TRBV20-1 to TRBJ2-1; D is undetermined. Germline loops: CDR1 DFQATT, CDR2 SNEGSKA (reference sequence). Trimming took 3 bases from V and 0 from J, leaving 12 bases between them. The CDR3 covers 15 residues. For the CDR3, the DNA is TGCAGTGCTAGCCCCCTAGGATTCTCCTACAATGAGCAGTTCTTC. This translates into CSASPLGFSYNEQFF.

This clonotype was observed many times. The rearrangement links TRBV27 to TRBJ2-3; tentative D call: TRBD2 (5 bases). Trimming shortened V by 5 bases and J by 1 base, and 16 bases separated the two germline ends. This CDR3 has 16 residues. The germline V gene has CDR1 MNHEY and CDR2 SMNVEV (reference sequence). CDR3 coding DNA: TGTGCCAGCAGTCGGGTCTTAGGGAGCGGCACAGATACGCAGTATTTT. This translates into CASSRVLGSGTDTQYF.

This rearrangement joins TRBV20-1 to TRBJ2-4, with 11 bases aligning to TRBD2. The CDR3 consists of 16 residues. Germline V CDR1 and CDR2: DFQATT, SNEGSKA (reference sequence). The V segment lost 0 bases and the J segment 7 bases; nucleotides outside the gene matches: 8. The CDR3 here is CSARDLAGGPQNIQYF. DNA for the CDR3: TGCAGTGCTAGAGATTTAGCGGGAGGGCCGCAGAACATTCAGTACTTC.

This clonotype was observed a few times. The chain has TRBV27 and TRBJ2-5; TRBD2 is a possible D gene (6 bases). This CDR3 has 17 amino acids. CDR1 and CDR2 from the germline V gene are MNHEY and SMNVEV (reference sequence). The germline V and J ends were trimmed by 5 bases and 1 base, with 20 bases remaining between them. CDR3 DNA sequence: TGTGCCAGCAGTCCTGGTGAGGCGGGGCACTTCCAAGAGACCCAGTACTTC. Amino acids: CASSPGEAGHFQETQYF.